The 29 T cell receptor beta chains given below trace back to one sample, sequenced in a study of control samples from healthy donors and cancer patients. Produced via immunoSEQ multiplex PCR; TCRdb's table is partial and in-frame only. The sample carries 65,000 to 90,000 clones, approximately 94% recorded once. Sequencing was performed on blood. The origin of the receptors is a woman aged 25 to 39 in good health.

Here the CDR3 DNA reads TGTGCCAGCCAGGGGGTTCGAGAAGCTTTCTTT. It translates to CASQGVREAFF. The chain is built from TRBV14 and TRBJ1-1; 7 bases agree with TRBD1. Per the germline V gene, CDR1 is SGHDN and CDR2 is FVKESK. The CDR3 runs to 11 residues. The V gene end was trimmed by 8 bases and the J gene end by 8 bases; junction bases not matched to a gene: 5.

The rearrangement uses TRBV2 and TRBJ2-7; D gene ambiguous. The germline gives CDR1 SNHLY, CDR2 FYNNEI. Trimming removed 6 bases at V and 4 bases at J, with 4 bases between. The CDR3 sequence is 10 residues long. Written as DNA, the CDR3 is TGTGCCAGCAGAGCGTACGAGCAGTACTTC. Its translation: CASRAYEQYF.

V gene TRBV5-1 combines with J gene TRBJ1-1, with D possibly TRBD1 on 6 matching bases. This CDR3 has 12 amino acids. The germline V gene has CDR1 SGHRS and CDR2 YFSETQ. Trimming stripped 4 bases from V and 4 bases from J, with 8 bases between. The CDR3 bases are TGCGCCAGCAGCGGGGGGCTCACTGAAGCTTTCTTT. Translating it yields CASSGGLTEAFF.

This clone was observed once. The genes are TRBV19 and TRBJ1-1, with D unresolved. Looked up from germline, CDR1 is LNHDA and CDR2 is SQIVND (reference sequence). Trimming cost V 1 base and J 3 bases, with 18 bases left between them. The CDR3 contains 17 residues. As DNA, the CDR3 is TGTGCCAGTAGTATAGGGTTCAGGACCCTACCGGACACTGAAGCTTTCTTT. Residues: CASSIGFRTLPDTEAFF.

The chain is built from TRBV5-1 and TRBJ2-3; 10 bases line up with TRBD2. Losses at the gene ends were 0 bases for V and 4 bases for J; bases not matched to a gene: 5. This CDR3 is built from 16 residues. From germline, CDR1 is SGHRS and CDR2 YFSETQ. The CDR3 loop reads CASSLESGGAADTQYF. The CDR3 DNA reads TGCGCCAGCAGCTTGGAGAGCGGGGGGGCCGCAGATACGCAGTATTTT.

This rearrangement joins TRBV27 to TRBJ2-1; D unclear. Germline-derived CDR1 and CDR2 are MNHEY and SMNVEV (reference sequence). V lost 2 bases to trimming and J lost 8 bases, with 4 bases between them. The length of the CDR3 is 11 residues. The CDR3 sequence is CASSLGDEQFF. The CDR3 DNA is TGTGCCAGCAGTTTAGGGGATGAGCAGTTCTTC.

V is TRBV5-4 and J is TRBJ1-3; no firm D call. The V end lost 0 bases, the J end lost 0 bases, and 7 bases lay between the germline ends. This CDR3 contains 15 residues. Germline-derived CDR1 and CDR2 are SGHNT and YYREEE (reference sequence). The CDR3 protein is CASSLGQHSGNTIYF. The CDR3 nucleotides are TGTGCCAGCAGCTTGGGGCAGCACTCTGGAAACACCATATATTTT.

The chain recombines TRBV15 with TRBJ2-7, with D possibly being TRBD1 or TRBD2 (6 bases each). This CDR3 spans 15 amino acids. The V end lost 1 base, the J end lost 5 bases, and 15 bases lay between the germline ends. The germline CDR1 and CDR2 sequences are LNHNV and YYDKDF (reference sequence). The CDR3 spells CATSRVGGPGDEQYF. CDR3 nucleotides: TGTGCCACCAGCAGAGTGGGGGGCCCCGGGGACGAGCAGTACTTC. The full variable domain, with the rest looked up from reference TRBV15 and TRBJ2-7, is DAMVIQNPRYQVTQFGKPVTLSCSQTLNHNVMYWYQQKSSQAPKLLFHYYDKDFNNEADTPDNFQSRRPNTSFCFLDIRSPGLGDTAMYLCATSRVGGPGDEQYFGPGTRLTVT.

The chain has TRBV24-1 and TRBJ2-5, with TRBD2 as a possible D gene (6 bases). Trimming stripped 2 bases from V and 5 bases from J, with 14 bases between. CDR3 length: 15 amino acids. In germline, CDR1 is KGHDR, CDR2 SFDVKD. CDR3 region: CATSDWRGELETQYF. The CDR3 nucleotides are TGTGCCACCAGTGATTGGAGGGGAGAGTTGGAGACCCAGTACTTC.

The CDR3 reads CASRLQGINYGYTF. In DNA, the CDR3 is TGTGCCAGCAGGCTCCAGGGAATCAACTATGGCTACACCTTC. This chain uses TRBV6-5 with TRBJ1-2; TRBD1 might be the D (5 bases). Trimming cost V 6 bases and J 2 bases, with 13 bases left between them. Per the germline V gene, CDR1 is MNHEY and CDR2 is SVGAGI. CDR3 length equals 14 residues.

The chain has TRBV11-2 and TRBJ2-7; either TRBD1 or TRBD2 may supply D (5 bases each). CDR3 length equals 15 residues. Per the germline V gene, CDR1 is SGHAT and CDR2 is FQNNGV. Trimming left V 5 bases short and J 2 bases short, with 16 bases between. CDR3 sequence reads: CASSAPGDGTYEQYV. The CDR3 region has the DNA TGTGCCAGCAGCGCCCCTGGGGACGGAACCTACGAGCAGTACGTC.

The V and J genes are TRBV6-5 and TRBJ1-4; D is unresolved. The V gene's germline CDR1 is MNHEY and CDR2 SVGAGI. V dropped 4 bases and J dropped 7 bases, with 13 bases sitting between them. The CDR3 contains 14 residues. The DNA for the CDR3 is TGTGCCAGCAGTTCCCGGACCACCAGTGAAAAACTGTTTTTT. It codes for CASSSRTTSEKLFF.

J is TRBJ1-4 and V is TRBV2, with D uncertain. CDR3 length equals 13 residues. The V end lost 5 bases, the J end lost 9 bases, and 13 bases lay between the germline ends. Germline loops: CDR1 SNHLY, CDR2 FYNNEI. CDR3 nucleotide sequence: TGTGCCAGCAGTACGACGGCCCTACAAAAACTGTTTTTT. Its protein product is CASSTTALQKLFF.

V gene TRBV6-5 combines with J gene TRBJ2-5, with 7 bases matching TRBD2. The CDR3 covers 15 residues. With 2 bases clipped from V and 5 bases from J, the junction kept 8 bases outside the gene matches. CDR1 is MNHEY, CDR2 SVGAGI, per germline. CDR3 loop: CASSYLGGVGETQYF. DNA for the CDR3: TGTGCCAGCAGTTACCTGGGAGGGGTTGGTGAGACCCAGTACTTC.

The chain couples TRBV6-4 to TRBJ1-1; TRBD1 is a possible D gene (6 bases). This CDR3 region has 15 residues. Per the germline V gene, CDR1 is MRHNA and CDR2 is SNTAGT. V shed 5 bases and J shed 8 bases, with 21 bases lying between them. CDR3 DNA: TGTGCCAGCAGTCCAATGCCTCCGGGGGCCAGGGAAGCTTTCTTT. It yields the protein CASSPMPPGAREAFF.

J is TRBJ1-1 and V is TRBV19, with D unclear. CDR1 is LNHDA and CDR2 is SQIVND in the germline V gene (reference sequence). This CDR3 contains 11 residues. V was trimmed by 6 bases and J by 2 bases, leaving 4 bases between them. CDR3 DNA sequence: TGTGCCAGTAGATCTAACACTGAAGCTTTCTTT. Residues: CASRSNTEAFF.

The chain carries TRBV9 and TRBJ2-7; 7 bases fit TRBD2. The V and J ends lost 7 bases and 5 bases, in that order; junction bases with no gene match: 9. CDR1 and CDR2 from the germline V gene are SGDLS and YYNGEE. The CDR3 totals 13 residues. This CDR3 reads CASASGTTDEQYF. The CDR3 bases are TGTGCCAGCGCGTCCGGGACTACGGACGAGCAGTACTTC. Full variable domain (remainder filled in from reference TRBV9 and TRBJ2-7): DSGVTQTPKHLITATGQRVTLRCSPRSGDLSVYWYQQSLDQGLQFLIQYYNGEERAKGNILERFSAQQFPDLHSELNLSSLELGDSALYFCASASGTTDEQYFGPGTRLTVT.

V usage is TRBV7-8 and J usage is TRBJ1-5; D is unresolved. V was shortened by 4 bases and J by 0 bases, with 13 bases between the two germline ends. CDR1 and CDR2 (germline): SGHVS, FQNEAQ. The CDR3 covers 16 residues. DNA of the CDR3: TGTGCCAGCAGCTCAAACCAACGGTATAGCAATCAGCCCCAGCATTTT. Translated, it gives CASSSNQRYSNQPQHF.

The chain employs TRBV6-5 and TRBJ2-7; 9 bases line up with TRBD1. V gave up 11 bases and J gave up 3 bases; unmatched junction bases: 14. This CDR3 comprises 15 residues. Germline V CDR1 and CDR2: MNHEY, SVGAGI. The CDR3 DNA reads TGTGCCCGTCCCCCGGGGCCGGGACAGGGCTACGAGCAGTACGTC. It specifies CARPPGPGQGYEQYV.

This chain joins TRBV9 and TRBJ2-2; the D is unclear. The CDR3 length is 12 residues. Germline CDR1 SGDLS, CDR2 YYNGEE. Trimming took off 4 bases at V and 5 bases at J, with 6 bases between the two ends. The CDR3 sequence is CASSSRTGELFF. The CDR3, as DNA: TGTGCCAGCAGCTCCCGGACCGGGGAGCTGTTTTTT.

V is TRBV6-5 and J is TRBJ1-2, with D tentatively TRBD1 (5 bases). CDR1 MNHEY and CDR2 SVGAGI come from the germline V gene. The CDR3 is 16 amino acids. Trimming cost V 0 bases and J 4 bases, with 15 bases left between them. The DNA of the CDR3 is TGTGCCAGCAGTTACTCGATGGGGGGTCTGGGCTATGGCTACACCTTC. Translated: CASSYSMGGLGYGYTF.

The chain couples TRBV6-5 to TRBJ1-2, with 7 bases that match TRBD1. V was clipped by 4 bases and J by 0 bases; unmatched bases: 5. This CDR3 has 15 residues. Germline values: CDR1 MNHEY, CDR2 SVGAGI. CDR3 DNA: TGTGCCAGCAGTTCCCAGGGGGGTGCTAACTATGGCTACACCTTC. This translates into CASSSQGGANYGYTF.

V gene TRBV3-1 (or the pseudogene TRBV3-2) combines with J gene TRBJ2-3, with D perhaps given as TRBD1 or TRBD2 (5 bases each). The CDR3 runs to 13 residues. V lost 4 bases and J 6 bases, leaving 11 bases between the germline ends. CDR1 LGHDT and CDR2 YNNKEL come from the germline V gene (reference sequence). The CDR3 coding sequence is TGTGCCAGCAGCCCGCCAGGGACGGATACGCAGTATTTT. Protein: CASSPPGTDTQYF.

The genes are TRBV28 and TRBJ2-7; 9 bases align to TRBD1. This CDR3 has 13 residues. CDR1 and CDR2 (germline): MDHEN, SYDVKM. Losses at the gene ends were 6 bases for V and 3 bases for J; bases not matched to a gene: 3. Written as DNA, the CDR3 is TGTGCCAGCAGCCTGACAGGGGGCTACGAGCAGTACTTC. This encodes CASSLTGGYEQYF.

CDR3 loop: CASSPGERGAIGELFF. The CDR3 region has the DNA TGCGCCAGCAGCCCGGGGGAGCGGGGGGCGATCGGGGAGCTGTTTTTT. This chain joins TRBV5-1 and TRBJ2-2; TRBD2 matches at 9 bases. The germline CDR1 and CDR2 sequences are SGHRS and YFSETQ. The ends lost 4 bases at V and 7 bases at J; junction bases unmatched: 11. CDR3 size: 16 residues.

This clone has a single count. The chain combines TRBV9 with TRBJ1-5; D uncertain. V lost 5 bases and J 4 bases, leaving 7 bases between the germline ends. Germline loops: CDR1 SGDLS, CDR2 YYNGEE. The CDR3 is 12 residues long. The CDR3 bases are TGTGCCAGCAGTCGAGGGAATCAGCCCCAGCATTTT. Its translation: CASSRGNQPQHF.

The chain is built from TRBV6-2 or TRBV6-3 and TRBJ1-4; 10 positions match TRBD1. Germline loops: CDR1 MNHEY, CDR2 SVGEGT. This CDR3 is built from 18 residues. The ends lost 2 bases at V and 8 bases at J; junction bases unmatched: 14. DNA for the CDR3: TGTGCCAGCAGTTACGTCCGGTCAGACAGGGGGCGCAGGGAAAAACTGTTTTTT. Its translation is CASSYVRSDRGRREKLFF.

This sequence joins TRBV6-6 and TRBJ1-2; tentative D call: TRBD1 (5 bases). This CDR3 comprises 13 residues. Germline loops: CDR1 MNHNY, CDR2 SVGAGI (reference sequence). The V gene lost 6 bases and the J gene lost 6 bases, with 14 bases spanning the gap. The DNA of the CDR3 is TGTGCCAGCAGCTTACAGGCGTACGATGGCTACACCTTC. It yields the protein CASSLQAYDGYTF.

The chain is built from TRBV18 and TRBJ1-2; D possibly corresponds to TRBD1 (5 bases). The CDR3 extends over 15 amino acids. CDR1 and CDR2 from the germline V gene are KGHSH and LQKENI. Trimming pared 4 bases from V and 2 bases from J, leaving 14 bases between. The CDR3 DNA sequence: TGTGCCAGCTCACTTGCCGGGACTGACAACTATGGCTACACCTTC. It yields the protein CASSLAGTDNYGYTF.